These 19 T cell receptor beta chains share one sample of origin, sequenced in a study of T cell changes during pregnancy in multiple sclerosis. This table comes from immunoSEQ multiplex PCR, and its TCRdb copy is limited to in-frame clones, with some not included. The sample lists tens of thousands of clones; roughly 90% were seen once. This material consisted of CD8+ T cells from peripheral blood mononuclear cells, taken in the third trimester of pregnancy. These TCRs come from a female donor with multiple sclerosis, enrolled in a pregnancy study.

The rearrangement links TRBV19 to TRBJ2-2, with 9 bases aligning to TRBD2. Trimming at V came to 5 bases and at J to 5 bases, leaving 12 bases not matched to a gene. Germline V gene sequence: CDR1 LNHDA, CDR2 SQIVND (reference sequence). CDR3 size: 17 residues. CDR3 amino acids: CASSAQGREGGTGELFF. Here the CDR3 DNA reads TGTGCCAGTAGTGCACAGGGGCGGGAGGGAGGAACCGGGGAGCTGTTTTTT.

This chain uses TRBV5-5 with TRBJ1-1, with D unresolved. CDR1 and CDR2 from the germline V gene are SGHKS and YYEKEE (reference sequence). The length of the CDR3 is 11 residues. The V end lost 0 bases, the J end lost 7 bases, and 4 bases lay between the germline ends. The CDR3 nucleotides read TGTGCCAGCAGCTTGGACGGTGAAGCTTTCTTT. Amino acid sequence: CASSLDGEAFF.

V gene TRBV11-3 combines with J gene TRBJ2-3, with 10 nucleotides matching TRBD2. The germline CDR1 and CDR2 sequences are SGHNT and YENEEA. The CDR3 runs to 16 residues. J lost 5 bases, V lost 0 bases, and 5 bases had no gene match. The CDR3, as DNA: TGTGCCAGCAGCTTAGATAGGGCTAGCGGGAGAGATACGCAGTATTTT. Amino acids: CASSLDRASGRDTQYF.

V is TRBV27 and J is TRBJ2-1; 9 bases are shared with TRBD1. CDR1 and CDR2 from the germline V gene are MNHEY and SMNVEV (reference sequence). This CDR3 contains 16 residues. The ends lost 6 bases at V and 3 bases at J; junction bases unmatched: 9. The CDR3 nucleotides read TGTGCCAGCAGCAGTCCAAGGGGACAGGGCTACAATGAGCAGTTCTTC. It specifies CASSSPRGQGYNEQFF.

The chain couples TRBV7-6 to TRBJ2-7; a possible D gene is TRBD1 (7 bases). Germline values: CDR1 SGHVS, CDR2 FNYEAQ. V was clipped by 1 base and J by 2 bases, with 15 bases between them. The CDR3 consists of 16 residues. CDR3 DNA: TGTGCCAGCAGCTTAGAGCGACAGGGAGGAACCTACGAGCAGTACTTC. Its translation: CASSLERQGGTYEQYF.

In its sample, this clone was seen once. This sequence joins TRBV28 and TRBJ2-5; 9 nucleotides match TRBD2. The trim removed 4 bases at V and 7 bases at J, leaving 10 bases unmatched. This CDR3 is built from 15 residues. Germline loops: CDR1 MDHEN, CDR2 SYDVKM. The CDR3: CASSSVPGLAGTQYF. CDR3 nucleotides: TGTGCCAGCAGTTCCGTCCCGGGACTAGCAGGGACCCAGTACTTC.

The chain joins TRBV4-3 to TRBJ2-2; TRBD2 is a possible D gene (5 bases). Germline CDR1 is LGHNA and CDR2 is YSLEER. This CDR3 has 15 residues. The germline V and J ends were trimmed by 4 bases and 0 bases, with 9 bases remaining between them. The CDR3, as DNA: TGCGCCAGCAGCCGCGACTACCCGAACACCGGGGAGCTGTTTTTT. It is translated as CASSRDYPNTGELFF.

Here the CDR3 DNA reads TGTGCCAGCAGCCCAAAGACAAACATGAACACTGAAGCTTTCTTT. Amino acids: CASSPKTNMNTEAFF. The rearrangement joins TRBV7-9 to TRBJ1-1, with D unresolved. V lost 5 bases and J 0 bases, leaving 13 bases between the germline ends. This CDR3 is 15 amino acids long. CDR1 and CDR2 (germline): SEHNR, FQNEAQ (reference sequence). The full variable domain, its missing parts supplied by reference TRBV7-9 and TRBJ1-1, is DTGVSQNPRHKITKRGQNVTFRCDPISEHNRLYWYRQTLGQGPEFLTYFQNEAQLEKSRLLSDRFSAERPKGSFSTLEIQRTEQGDSAMYLCASSPKTNMNTEAFFGQGTRLTVV.

This clone is judged medium-sized (0.01 to 0.1%). The V gene is TRBV4-2, the J gene TRBJ2-7; 12 nucleotides align to TRBD2. The CDR3 contains 15 residues. V shed 0 bases and J 5 bases; nucleotides not matched to a gene: 2. Germline V lookup: CDR1 LGHNA, CDR2 YNFKEQ. The CDR3 DNA reads TGTGCCAGCAGCCAAGAACTAGCGGGAGGAGACGAGCAGTACTTC. Amino acid sequence: CASSQELAGGDEQYF.

This chain uses TRBV6-1 with TRBJ2-1; 14 bases align to TRBD2. Per germline, CDR1 MNHNS and CDR2 SASEGT. The V and J ends lost 3 bases and 10 bases, in that order; junction bases with no gene match: 14. This CDR3 region has 18 residues. The CDR3 reads CASSDGLAGGIRGWEQFF. In nucleotides, the CDR3 is TGTGCCAGCAGTGATGGACTAGCGGGAGGCATTAGGGGATGGGAGCAGTTCTTC.

The rearrangement joins TRBV6-5 to TRBJ1-5; D perhaps matches TRBD1 (5 bases). Germline V lookup: CDR1 MNHEY, CDR2 SVGAGI. V lost 0 bases and J 7 bases, leaving 7 bases between the germline ends. This CDR3 comprises 13 residues. CDR3: CASSYSDMQPQHF. Here the CDR3 DNA reads TGTGCCAGCAGTTACTCGGACATGCAGCCCCAGCATTTT.

This chain joins TRBV28 and TRBJ2-5; no definite D call. V lost 6 bases and J 5 bases, leaving 16 bases between the germline ends. The CDR3 spans 14 residues. Germline V gene data show CDR1 as MDHEN and CDR2 as SYDVKM. The CDR3 is CASRPPTVRETQYF. The CDR3 DNA follows: TGTGCCAGCAGACCACCTACAGTACGGGAGACCCAGTACTTC. Combining the CDR3 with reference TRBV28 and TRBJ2-5 gives the whole variable domain DVKVTQSSRYLVKRTGEKVFLECVQDMDHENMFWYRQDPGLGLRLIYFSYDVKMKEKGDIPEGYSVSREKKERFSLILESASTNQTSMYLCASRPPTVRETQYFGPGTRLLVL.

J is TRBJ2-3 and V is TRBV29-1; a possible D gene is TRBD2 (6 bases). The CDR3 sequence is 15 residues long. CDR1 and CDR2 (germline): SQVTM, ANQGSEA. With 7 bases removed from V and 0 bases from J, the gap between germline ends came to 17 bases. CDR3 sequence: CSAGGGETSTDTQYF. The CDR3 DNA sequence: TGCAGCGCTGGAGGAGGGGAAACTAGCACAGATACGCAGTATTTT.

J is TRBJ1-2 and V is TRBV27; 7 bases match TRBD1. V gave up 3 bases and J gave up 3 bases; unmatched junction bases: 4. The germline V gene encodes CDR1 MNHEY and CDR2 SMNVEV (reference sequence). The CDR3 is 14 amino acids. The CDR3 protein is CASSFRDSHYGYTF. The CDR3 bases are TGTGCCAGCAGTTTTAGGGACAGTCACTATGGCTACACCTTC.

The rearrangement uses TRBV5-1 and TRBJ2-3; no clear D gene. The germline CDR1 and CDR2 sequences are SGHRS and YFSETQ. The germline V and J ends were trimmed by 4 bases and 2 bases, with 8 bases remaining between them. There are 13 residues in the CDR3. The CDR3 nucleotides are TGCGCCAGCAGCCCTTCTAACACAGATACGCAGTATTTT. Translating gives CASSPSNTDTQYF.

The rearrangement links TRBV5-5 to TRBJ1-6; D gene uncertain. The V and J ends lost 2 bases and 7 bases respectively, with 13 bases between them. Germline CDR1 is SGHKS and CDR2 is YYEKEE (reference sequence). The CDR3 spans 15 residues. This CDR3 reads CASSFLTHRNSPLHF. In nucleotides, the CDR3 is TGTGCCAGCAGCTTTCTGACACATAGGAATTCACCCCTCCACTTT.

V is TRBV21-1 and J is TRBJ1-6; the table assigns TRBD1, which was not confirmed against the DNA. TRBV21-1 counts as a pseudogene. CDR3 length equals 16 residues. The CDR3 here is CASSKGQGDRNSPLHF. Here the CDR3 DNA reads TGTGCCAGCAGCAAAGGACAGGGAGATAGGAATTCACCCCTCCACTTT.

This clone was recorded once. The V call is TRBV11-3, the J call TRBJ2-5; D is perhaps TRBD2 (6 bases). This CDR3 is built from 13 residues. Germline CDR1 is SGHNT and CDR2 is YENEEA. Trimming shortened V by 5 bases and J by 0 bases, and 7 bases separated the two germline ends. The CDR3, as DNA: TGTGCCAGCAGCCGGGAGTACCAAGAGACCCAGTACTTC. Protein: CASSREYQETQYF. The variable domain in full, completed from reference TRBV11-3 and TRBJ2-5, reads EAGVVQSPRYKIIEKKQPVAFWCNPISGHNTLYWYLQNLGQGPELLIRYENEEAVDDSQLPKDRFSAERLKGVDSTLKIQPAELGDSAVYLCASSREYQETQYFGPGTRLLVL.

The CDR3 DNA is TGTGCCAGCAGTAGTTATGGGGACAGGGATGAAAAACTGTTTTTT. It encodes CASSSYGDRDEKLFF. This chain uses TRBV11-2 with TRBJ1-4; 9 bases agree with TRBD1. Trimming cost V 6 bases and J 6 bases; bases outside gene matches: 8. The germline V gene has CDR1 SGHAT and CDR2 FQNNGV. The CDR3 spans 15 residues.